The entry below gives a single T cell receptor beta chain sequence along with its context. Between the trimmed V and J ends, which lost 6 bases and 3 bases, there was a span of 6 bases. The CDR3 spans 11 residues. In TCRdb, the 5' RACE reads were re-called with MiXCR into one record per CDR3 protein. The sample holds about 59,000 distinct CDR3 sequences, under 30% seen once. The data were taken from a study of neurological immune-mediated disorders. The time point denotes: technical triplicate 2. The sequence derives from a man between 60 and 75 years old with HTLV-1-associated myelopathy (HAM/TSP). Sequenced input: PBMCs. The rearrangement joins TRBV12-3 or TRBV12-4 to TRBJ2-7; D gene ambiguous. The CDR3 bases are TGTGCCAGCAGCCCCGGCTACGAGCAGTACTTC. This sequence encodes CASSPGYEQYF.